Below are 3 T cell receptor beta chains sequenced from a single sample in a study of blood T cell repertoires in COVID-19. TCRdb's table, derived via immunoSEQ multiplex PCR, lists solely in-frame clones and lacks some. The profile covers some 330,000 clones, with around 84% appearing a single time and about 4.1% taken by the ten largest. Sequenced sample: PBMCs or T cells enriched from blood (not recorded which). The receptors were sampled from a man younger than 40 who had recovered from COVID-19.

V and J are TRBV19 and TRBJ1-2, with 9 nucleotides matching TRBD1. CDR1 and CDR2 from the germline V gene are LNHDA and SQIVND (reference sequence). The CDR3 length is 15 residues. V was pared by 3 bases and J by 4 bases, with 6 bases of the junction left unmatched. The CDR3 bases are TGTGCCAGTAGTATGGGGACAGGGATTGGCTATGGCTACACCTTC. This sequence encodes CASSMGTGIGYGYTF.

This clone showed up just once. V and J are TRBV21-1 and TRBJ2-1; TRBD2, the table's D call, was not compared with the DNA. TRBV21-1 is assigned pseudogene status. This CDR3 comprises 17 residues. The CDR3 DNA reads as TGTGCCAGCAGCAAAGGTCACAGCGGGAACAACTACAATGAGCAGTTCTTC. Translation: CASSKGHSGNNYNEQFF.

This clone was detected only once. The rearrangement joins TRBV19 to TRBJ1-2, with TRBD1 matching over 7 bases. V shed 3 bases, J shed 0 bases, and the junction held 10 bases outside the gene matches. Looked up from germline, CDR1 is LNHDA and CDR2 is SQIVND (reference sequence). This CDR3 is 17 amino acids long. The CDR3 DNA sequence: TGTGCCAGTAGTATTCTTTCAGGGGGTAAGGCTAACTATGGCTACACCTTC. Translated: CASSILSGGKANYGYTF.